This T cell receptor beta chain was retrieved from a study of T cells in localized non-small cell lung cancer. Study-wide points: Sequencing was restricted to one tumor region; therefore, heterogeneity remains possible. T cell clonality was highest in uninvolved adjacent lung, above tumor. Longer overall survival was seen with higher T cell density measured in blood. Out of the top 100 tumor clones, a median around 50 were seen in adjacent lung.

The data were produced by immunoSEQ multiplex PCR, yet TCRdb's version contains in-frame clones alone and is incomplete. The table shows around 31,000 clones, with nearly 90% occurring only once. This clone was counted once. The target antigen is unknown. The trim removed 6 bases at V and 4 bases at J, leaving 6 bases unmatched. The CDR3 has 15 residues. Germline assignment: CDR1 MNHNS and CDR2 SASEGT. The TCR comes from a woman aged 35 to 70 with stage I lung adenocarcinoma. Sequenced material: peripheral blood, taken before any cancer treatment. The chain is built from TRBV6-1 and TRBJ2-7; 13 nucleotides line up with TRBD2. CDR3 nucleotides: TGTGCCAGCAGCGATCGGACTAGCGGGAGTTACGAGCAGTACTTC. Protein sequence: CASSDRTSGSYEQYF.